The present entry profiles one T cell receptor (beta chain) with its context. Its antigen is currently unknown. The source of the sample is a study of lymphopenia after photon versus proton radiotherapy. With V trimmed by 6 bases and J by 7 bases, 11 bases remained unmatched. CDR1 is SNHLY, CDR2 FYNNEI, per germline. This CDR3 has 15 residues. Study-wide points: Under photons, naive T cells and diversity fell while effector/memory populations rose. After the lymphocyte nadir, photon-treated repertoires showed oligoclonal expansion, especially of CD8+ Temra cells.

Data came from immunoSEQ multiplex PCR; TCRdb stores just in-frame clones and leaves some out. The table shows around 55,000 clones, with approximately 88% occurring only once. The sequenced sample was peripheral blood, obtained from a patient treated with proton-based radiotherapy. The clonotype originates from a man between 60 and 75 years old with pancreatic cancer. The J gene is TRBJ2-7, the V gene TRBV2, with 11 nucleotides matching TRBD2. The CDR3 coding sequence is TGTGCCAGCAGCCCCATGGGACTAGCGGCTTCGGAGCAGTACTTC. Protein sequence: CASSPMGLAASEQYF.